The clone carrying this T cell receptor beta chain has at least ten counts. Its antigen is unknown. The entry originates in a study of spatial heterogeneity in lung cancer. Study-wide points: The study found ubiquitous expanded tumor TCRs in blood more at resection than follow-up.

TCRdb recomputed calls from the 5' RACE reads with MiXCR, one row per CDR3 protein. The data show almost 75,000 distinct CDR3 sequences, with 13% seen just once and roughly 6.9% held by the top ten. Time point of the sample: sample taken at primary tumor resection. No cell sorting; template was whole RNA from tumor, lung tissue or PBMC. Samples came from approximately 65 TRACERx patients with untreated early-stage lung cancer. Germline V gives CDR1 SEHNR, CDR2 FQNEAQ (reference sequence). The CDR3 runs to 14 residues. V was pared by 4 bases and J by 0 bases, with 7 bases between. The sequencing used PBMCs, collected at surgery. The genes are TRBV7-9 and TRBJ2-4; D is uncertain. This TCR was recovered from a male donor with early-stage non-small cell lung cancer. The CDR3 is CASSSELAKNIQYF. As DNA, the CDR3 is TGTGCCAGCAGCTCGGAGTTAGCCAAAAACATTCAGTACTTC.